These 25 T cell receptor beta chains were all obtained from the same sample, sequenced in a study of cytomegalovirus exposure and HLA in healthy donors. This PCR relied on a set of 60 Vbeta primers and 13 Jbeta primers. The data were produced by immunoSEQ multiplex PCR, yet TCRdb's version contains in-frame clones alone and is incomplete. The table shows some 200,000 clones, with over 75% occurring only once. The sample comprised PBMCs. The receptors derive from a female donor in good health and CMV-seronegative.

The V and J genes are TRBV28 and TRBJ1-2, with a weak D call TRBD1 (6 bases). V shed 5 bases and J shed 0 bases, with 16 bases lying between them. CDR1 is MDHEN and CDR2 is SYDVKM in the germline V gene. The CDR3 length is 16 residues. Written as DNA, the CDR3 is TGTGCCAGCAGTGTGGACAGCCCAAGTACTAACTATGGCTACACCTTC. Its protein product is CASSVDSPSTNYGYTF.

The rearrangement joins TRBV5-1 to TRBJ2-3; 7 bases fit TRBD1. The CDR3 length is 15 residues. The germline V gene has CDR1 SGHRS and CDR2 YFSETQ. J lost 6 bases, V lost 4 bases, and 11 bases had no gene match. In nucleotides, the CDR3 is TGCGCCAGCAGCCAGGGACAGAGTTTTACGGATACGCAGTATTTT. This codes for CASSQGQSFTDTQYF.

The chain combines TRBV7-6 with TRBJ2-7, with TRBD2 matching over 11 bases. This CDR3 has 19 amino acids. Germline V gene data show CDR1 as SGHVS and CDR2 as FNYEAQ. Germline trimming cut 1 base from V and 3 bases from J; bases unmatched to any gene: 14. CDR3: CASSLGGLAGGPRDYEQYF. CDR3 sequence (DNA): TGTGCCAGCAGCTTAGGGGGGTTAGCGGGAGGGCCCCGAGACTACGAGCAGTACTTC.

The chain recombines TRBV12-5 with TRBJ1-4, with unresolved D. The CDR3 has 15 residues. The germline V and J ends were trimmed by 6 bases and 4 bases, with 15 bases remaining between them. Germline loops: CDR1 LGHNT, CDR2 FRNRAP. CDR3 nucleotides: TGTGCTAGTGGACTAAAGACGGCCAATAATGAAAAACTGTTTTTT. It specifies CASGLKTANNEKLFF.

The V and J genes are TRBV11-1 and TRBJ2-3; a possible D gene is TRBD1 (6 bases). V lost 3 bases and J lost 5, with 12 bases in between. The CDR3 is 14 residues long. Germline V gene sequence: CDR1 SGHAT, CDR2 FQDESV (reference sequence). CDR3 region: CASSLGRGLDTQYF. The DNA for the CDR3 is TGTGCCAGCAGCTTGGGAAGGGGGTTAGATACGCAGTATTTT.

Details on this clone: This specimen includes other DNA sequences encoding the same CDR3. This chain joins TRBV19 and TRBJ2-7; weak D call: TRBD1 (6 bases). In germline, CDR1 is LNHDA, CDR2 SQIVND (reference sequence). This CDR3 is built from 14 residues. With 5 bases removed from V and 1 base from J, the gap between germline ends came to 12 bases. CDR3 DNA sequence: TGTGCCAGTAGTCCAACCGGGACATCCTACGAGCAGTACTTC. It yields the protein CASSPTGTSYEQYF.

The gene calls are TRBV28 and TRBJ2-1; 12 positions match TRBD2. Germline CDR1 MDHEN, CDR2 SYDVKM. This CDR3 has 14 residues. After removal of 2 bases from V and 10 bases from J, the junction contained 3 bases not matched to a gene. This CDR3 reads CASSLLAGGPEQFF. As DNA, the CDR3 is TGTGCCAGCAGTTTACTAGCGGGGGGGCCCGAGCAGTTCTTC.

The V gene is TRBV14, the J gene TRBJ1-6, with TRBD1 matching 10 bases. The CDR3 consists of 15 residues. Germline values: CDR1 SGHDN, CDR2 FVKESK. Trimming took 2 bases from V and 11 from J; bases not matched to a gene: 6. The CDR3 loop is CASSQYGTGVPPLHF. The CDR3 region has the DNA TGTGCCAGCAGCCAATACGGGACAGGGGTACCACCCCTCCACTTT.

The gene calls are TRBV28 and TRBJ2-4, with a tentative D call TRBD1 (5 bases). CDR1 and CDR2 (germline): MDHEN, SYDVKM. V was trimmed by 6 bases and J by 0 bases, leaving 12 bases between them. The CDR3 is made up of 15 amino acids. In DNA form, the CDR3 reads TGTGCCAGCAGCTTGACAGTTCTAGCCAAAAACATTCAGTACTTC. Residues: CASSLTVLAKNIQYF.

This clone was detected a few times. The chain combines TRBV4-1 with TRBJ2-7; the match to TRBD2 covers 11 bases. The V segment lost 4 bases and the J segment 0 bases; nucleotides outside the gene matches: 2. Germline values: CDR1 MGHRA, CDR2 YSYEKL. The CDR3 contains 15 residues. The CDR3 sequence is CASSLTSGSSYEQYF. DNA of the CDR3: TGCGCCAGCAGCCTTACTAGCGGGAGCTCCTACGAGCAGTACTTC.

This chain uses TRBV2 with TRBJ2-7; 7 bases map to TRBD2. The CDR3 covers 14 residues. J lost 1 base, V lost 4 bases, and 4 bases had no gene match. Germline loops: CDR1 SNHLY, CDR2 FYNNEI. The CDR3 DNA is TGTGCCAGCAGTGTGGGGGGGGGTTCCTACGAGCAGTACTTC. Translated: CASSVGGGSYEQYF.

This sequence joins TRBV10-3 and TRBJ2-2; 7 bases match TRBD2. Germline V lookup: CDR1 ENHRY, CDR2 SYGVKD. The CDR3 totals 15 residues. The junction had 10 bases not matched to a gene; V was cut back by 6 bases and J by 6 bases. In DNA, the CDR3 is TGTGCCATCAGAACCAGCGGGGAGGCTGCCGGGGAGCTGTTTTTT. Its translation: CAIRTSGEAAGELFF.

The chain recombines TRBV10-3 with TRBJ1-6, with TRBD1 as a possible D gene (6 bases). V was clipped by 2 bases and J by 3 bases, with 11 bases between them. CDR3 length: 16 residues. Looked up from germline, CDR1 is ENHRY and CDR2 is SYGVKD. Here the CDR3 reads CAISETTGHYNSPLHF. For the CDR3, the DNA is TGTGCCATCAGTGAGACTACAGGGCACTATAATTCACCCCTCCACTTT.

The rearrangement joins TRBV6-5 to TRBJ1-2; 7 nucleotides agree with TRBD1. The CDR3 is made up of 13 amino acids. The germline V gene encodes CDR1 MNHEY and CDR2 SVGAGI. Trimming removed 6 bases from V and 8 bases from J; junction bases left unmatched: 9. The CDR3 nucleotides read TGTGCCAGCAGCTCAGGACAGGTGCAAGGCTACACCTTC. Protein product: CASSSGQVQGYTF.

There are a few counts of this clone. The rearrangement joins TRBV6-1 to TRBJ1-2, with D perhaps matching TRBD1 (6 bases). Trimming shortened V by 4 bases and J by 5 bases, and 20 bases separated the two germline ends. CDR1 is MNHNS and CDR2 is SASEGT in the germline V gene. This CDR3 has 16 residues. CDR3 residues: CASSGPHTSQGYGYTF. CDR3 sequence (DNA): TGTGCCAGCAGTGGGCCGCACACGAGCCAGGGGTATGGCTACACCTTC.

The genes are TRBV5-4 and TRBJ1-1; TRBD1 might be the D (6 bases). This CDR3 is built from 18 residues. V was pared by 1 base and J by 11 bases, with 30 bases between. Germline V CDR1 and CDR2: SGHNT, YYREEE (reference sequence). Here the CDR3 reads CASSLLGRGQPVAPRAFF. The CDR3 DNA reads TGTGCCAGCAGCTTGTTGGGACGGGGACAACCAGTCGCCCCGAGGGCTTTCTTT.

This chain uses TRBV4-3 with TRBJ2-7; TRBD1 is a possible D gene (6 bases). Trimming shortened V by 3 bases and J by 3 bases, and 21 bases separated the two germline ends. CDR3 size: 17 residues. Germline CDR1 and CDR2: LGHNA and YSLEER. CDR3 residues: CASSHLTPYRVIYEQYF. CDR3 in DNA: TGCGCCAGCAGCCACCTTACCCCCTACAGGGTCATCTACGAGCAGTACTTC.

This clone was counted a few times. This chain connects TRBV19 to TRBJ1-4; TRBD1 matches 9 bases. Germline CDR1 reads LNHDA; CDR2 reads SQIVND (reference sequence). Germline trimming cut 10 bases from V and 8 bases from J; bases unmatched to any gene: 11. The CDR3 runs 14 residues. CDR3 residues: CATMDRGGKEKLFF. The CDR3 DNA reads TGTGCCACCATGGACAGGGGAGGAAAGGAAAAACTGTTTTTT.

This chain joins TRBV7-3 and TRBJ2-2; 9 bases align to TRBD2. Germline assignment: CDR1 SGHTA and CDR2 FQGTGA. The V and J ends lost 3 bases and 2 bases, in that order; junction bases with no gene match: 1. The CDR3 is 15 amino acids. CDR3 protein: CASSFGTSNTGELFF. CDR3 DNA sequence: TGTGCCAGCAGCTTCGGGACTAGCAACACCGGGGAGCTGTTTTTT.

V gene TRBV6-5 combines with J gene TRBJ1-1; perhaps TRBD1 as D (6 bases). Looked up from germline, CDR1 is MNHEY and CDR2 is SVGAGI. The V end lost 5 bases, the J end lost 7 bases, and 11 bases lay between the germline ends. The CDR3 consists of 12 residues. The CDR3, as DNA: TGTGCCAGCAGTAGGGGGGGTGGTGAAGCTTTCTTT. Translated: CASSRGGGEAFF.

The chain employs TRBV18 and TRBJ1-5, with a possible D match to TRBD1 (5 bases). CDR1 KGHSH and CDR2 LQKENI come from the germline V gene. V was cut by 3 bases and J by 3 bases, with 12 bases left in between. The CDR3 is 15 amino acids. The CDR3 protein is CASSPMGGNNQPQHF. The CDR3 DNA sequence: TGTGCCAGCTCACCGATGGGGGGGAACAATCAGCCCCAGCATTTT.

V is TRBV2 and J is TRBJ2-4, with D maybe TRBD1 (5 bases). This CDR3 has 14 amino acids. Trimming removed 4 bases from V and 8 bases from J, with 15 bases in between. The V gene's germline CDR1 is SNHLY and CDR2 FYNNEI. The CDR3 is CASSAVSLGDIQYF. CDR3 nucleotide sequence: TGTGCCAGCAGTGCGGTCAGCCTAGGGGACATTCAGTACTTC.

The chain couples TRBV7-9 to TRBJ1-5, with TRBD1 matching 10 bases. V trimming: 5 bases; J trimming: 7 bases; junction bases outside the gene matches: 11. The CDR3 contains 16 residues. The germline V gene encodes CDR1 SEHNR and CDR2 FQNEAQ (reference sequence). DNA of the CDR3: TGTGCCAGCAGCAAGTGGACAGGGGGAACGAAACAGCCCCAGCATTTT. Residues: CASSKWTGGTKQPQHF.

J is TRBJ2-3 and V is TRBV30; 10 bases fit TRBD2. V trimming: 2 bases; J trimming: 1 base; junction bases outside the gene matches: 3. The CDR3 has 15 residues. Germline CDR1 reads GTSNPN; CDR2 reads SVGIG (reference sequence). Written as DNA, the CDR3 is TGTGCCTGGAGTAAACTAGCGGGACGCACAGATACGCAGTATTTT. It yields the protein CAWSKLAGRTDTQYF.

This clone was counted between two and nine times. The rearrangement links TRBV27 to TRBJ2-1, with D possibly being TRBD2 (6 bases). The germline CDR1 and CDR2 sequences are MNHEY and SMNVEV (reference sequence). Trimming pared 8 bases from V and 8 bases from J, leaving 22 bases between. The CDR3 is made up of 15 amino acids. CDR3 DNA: TGTGCCAGCCCTCCGCCCGGGACGGGGGACGATGAGCAGTTCTTC. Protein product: CASPPPGTGDDEQFF.